Listed below are T cell receptor beta chains from one sample, sequenced in a study of siplizumab effects on memory and regulatory T cells. The table came from immunoSEQ multiplex PCR; TCRdb's copy has only in-frame clones and leaves some out. The table lists some 87,000 clones, around 90% of them singletons. What was sequenced was CD4+ T cells sorted from blood. These receptors came from a human donor in good health. The CDR3 runs from the conserved cysteine through the conserved F or W. D genes are given only for firm matches. Some rows mark clone size as missing; the rest say once, few, many or name a class of expanded clone.

TRBD2	TRBV10-2	TRBJ2-1	once	CASGLAGNKHEQFF	TGCGCCAGCGGGTTAGCGGGAAACAAACATGAGCAGTTCTTC
-	TRBV5-6	TRBJ2-5	-	CASSLWRARWETQYF	TGTGCCAGCAGCTTGTGGAGGGCGAGGTGGGAGACCCAGTACTTC
-	TRBV6-1	TRBJ2-7	-	CASNPFRDFLSEQYF	TGTGCCAGCAACCCCTTTAGGGACTTTTTGTCGGAGCAGTACTTC
-	TRBV15	TRBJ2-3	-	CATSRDVGLVTDTQYF	TGTGCCACCAGCAGAGATGTGGGGTTAGTCACAGATACGCAGTATTTT
TRBD1	TRBV9	TRBJ1-2	-	CASSVIGDRGWGYTF	TGTGCCAGCAGCGTGATTGGGGACAGGGGATGGGGCTACACCTTC
-	TRBV28	TRBJ2-5	-	CASKIGGGNQETQYF	TGTGCCAGCAAAATTGGAGGGGGGAACCAAGAGACCCAGTACTTC
TRBD1	TRBV27	TRBJ2-1	once	CASRTGVRNEQFF	TGTGCCAGCAGGACAGGGGTACGGAATGAGCAGTTCTTC
-	TRBV30	TRBJ2-5	-	CAWKGGQETQYF	TGTGCCTGGAAAGGAGGCCAAGAGACCCAGTACTTC
TRBD1	TRBV28	TRBJ1-4	-	CASNGQGPNEKLFF	TGTGCCAGCAACGGACAGGGTCCTAATGAAAAACTGTTTTTT
-	TRBV4-3	TRBJ1-5	-	CASSQDWDSNQPQHF	TGCGCCAGCAGCCAAGATTGGGATAGCAATCAGCCCCAGCATTTT
-	TRBV5-1	TRBJ1-1	-	CASSPGGTNTEAFF	TGCGCCAGCAGCCCCGGGGGAACGAACACTGAAGCTTTCTTT
-	TRBV19	TRBJ1-4	-	CAGVGREKLFF	TGTGCCGGGGTGGGTCGTGAAAAACTGTTTTTT
-	TRBV6-1	TRBJ2-1	-	CASSEESYNEQFF	TGTGCCAGCAGTGAAGAATCCTACAATGAGCAGTTCTTC
-	TRBV25-1	TRBJ1-5	-	CASSLGINQPQHF	TGTGCCAGCAGTTTAGGAATCAATCAGCCCCAGCATTTT
-	TRBV18	TRBJ1-1	-	CASFTPRDITEAFF	TGTGCCAGCTTCACCCCCCGGGACATCACTGAAGCTTTCTTT
TRBD1	TRBV6-1	TRBJ1-4	-	CASSTGGLSEKLFF	TGTGCCAGCAGCACAGGGGGACTTAGTGAAAAACTGTTTTTT
-	TRBV19	TRBJ2-7	few	CASSIGQPYEQYF	TGTGCCAGTAGTATAGGGCAGCCCTACGAGCAGTACTTC
-	TRBV23-1	TRBJ1-1	-	CASSQGRYTEAFF	TGCGCCAGCAGTCAAGGACGGTACACTGAAGCTTTCTTT
-	TRBV7-2	TRBJ1-1	once	CASSLALNTEAFF	TGTGCCAGCAGCTTAGCTCTTAACACTGAAGCTTTCTTT
-	TRBV2	TRBJ1-2	-	CASRGFTGFSYGGYTF	TGTGCCAGCAGGGGATTTACAGGGTTCTCTTATGGTGGCTACACCTTC
TRBD2	TRBV29-1	TRBJ2-7	once	CSVGRLAGVVDEQYF	TGCAGCGTTGGTAGACTAGCGGGAGTTGTAGACGAGCAGTACTTC
-	TRBV6-6	TRBJ1-2	-	CASTHHGDRYGYTF	TGTGCCAGCACCCACCATGGGGATAGGTATGGCTACACCTTC
-	TRBV18	TRBJ2-2	-	CASSPPKLTGELFF	TGTGCCAGCTCACCACCTAAGCTGACCGGGGAGCTGTTTTTT
TRBD1	TRBV5-4	TRBJ2-7	-	CASSMGQIYEQYF	TGTGCCAGCAGCATGGGACAGATCTACGAGCAGTACTTC
TRBD1	TRBV5-5	TRBJ1-4	-	CASSSRLTGDEKLFF	TGTGCCAGCAGCTCGCGCCTGACAGGGGATGAAAAACTGTTTTTT
-	TRBV9	TRBJ2-3	-	CASSVGGGDTQYF	TGTGCCAGCAGCGTAGGAGGGGGAGATACGCAGTATTTT
-	TRBV5-6	TRBJ2-5	-	CASSLVSGGVETQYF	TGTGCCAGCAGCTTGGTTTCCGGGGGCGTGGAGACCCAGTACTTC
TRBD2	TRBV10-3	TRBJ2-7	-	CAISEGTSSYEQYF	TGTGCCATCAGTGAAGGGACTAGCTCCTACGAGCAGTACTTC
-	TRBV7-3	TRBJ2-1	-	CASGKGALNEQFF	TGTGCCAGCGGGAAGGGAGCGCTGAATGAGCAGTTCTTC
TRBD2	TRBV5-4	TRBJ2-5	-	CASRPTSAVETQYF	TGTGCCAGCAGGCCTACTAGCGCGGTCGAGACCCAGTACTTC
TRBD2	TRBV11-3	TRBJ2-1	-	CASSLWGGGEQFF	TGTGCCAGCAGCTTATGGGGGGGTGGTGAGCAGTTCTTC
-	TRBV6-6	TRBJ2-5	-	CASGGRVDQYF	TGTGCCAGCGGGGGTAGGGTGGACCAGTACTTC
-	TRBV19	TRBJ1-5	-	CASAGRGANQPQHF	TGTGCCAGTGCAGGGAGGGGAGCCAATCAGCCCCAGCATTTT
-	TRBV14	TRBJ2-7	-	CASSHKNYSEQYF	TGTGCCAGCAGCCACAAGAACTATTCCGAGCAGTACTTC
TRBD1	TRBV4-1	TRBJ1-1	-	CASSPRDRVNTEAFF	TGCGCCAGCAGCCCGCGGGACAGGGTCAACACTGAAGCTTTCTTT
TRBD1	TRBV18	TRBJ1-2	-	CASSPFQTGSYGYTF	TGTGCCAGCTCACCTTTTCAGACAGGGTCCTATGGCTACACCTTC
TRBD1	TRBV19	TRBJ1-5	-	CASSRPGQGRNQPQHF	TGTGCCAGTAGTAGGCCGGGACAGGGGCGGAATCAGCCCCAGCATTTT
-	TRBV7-9	TRBJ1-1	-	CASSLVGAEAFF	TGTGCCAGCAGCTTAGTGGGGGCTGAAGCTTTCTTT
-	TRBV10-2	TRBJ2-3	-	CASSEGPNTQYF	TGCGCCAGCAGTGAAGGACCGAATACGCAGTATTTT
TRBD2	TRBV30	TRBJ2-1	-	CAWSVQGLAGVNEQFF	TGTGCCTGGAGTGTACAGGGGCTAGCGGGAGTAAATGAGCAGTTCTTC
-	TRBV7-2	TRBJ1-3	-	CASSLVSGPLGNTIYF	TGTGCCAGCAGCTTAGTATCGGGGCCGCTTGGAAACACCATATATTTT
-	TRBV7-2	TRBJ2-7	-	CASSLEGHLSYEQYF	TGTGCCAGCAGCTTGGAAGGACACCTCTCCTACGAGCAGTACTTC
-	TRBV7-8	TRBJ1-4	-	CASSLDGGSQSNEKLFF	TGTGCCAGCAGCTTAGATGGGGGGAGCCAGTCTAATGAAAAACTGTTTTTT
TRBD2	TRBV7-2	TRBJ2-2	-	CASSSLSGRGYTGELFF	TGTGCCAGCAGCTCCCTTAGCGGGAGGGGGTACACCGGGGAGCTGTTTTTT
TRBD1	TRBV5-6	TRBJ1-1	-	CASSLLLRQGNGDTEAFF	TGTGCCAGCAGCTTGTTGTTACGACAGGGGAATGGGGACACTGAAGCTTTCTTT
-	TRBV27	TRBJ1-3	-	CASSTGTSGNTIYF	TGTGCCAGCAGTACCGGGACGTCTGGAAACACCATATATTTT
-	TRBV27	TRBJ1-1	-	CASSFYRGQGNTEAFF	TGTGCCAGCAGTTTTTATCGGGGGCAAGGGAACACTGAAGCTTTCTTT
-	TRBV5-4	TRBJ2-7	-	CASSLGTDYEQYF	TGTGCCAGCAGCTTGGGGACGGACTACGAGCAGTACTTC
TRBD1	TRBV5-1	TRBJ2-1	-	CASRGQGGDEQFF	TGCGCCAGCAGAGGACAGGGGGGCGATGAGCAGTTCTTC
-	TRBV28	TRBJ2-1	-	CASSLLAGIYNEQFF	TGTGCCAGCAGTTTATTGGCAGGGATATACAATGAGCAGTTCTTC
-	TRBV28	TRBJ2-7	-	CASTPGPGIRDEQYF	TGTGCCAGCACCCCTGGTCCGGGGATTCGGGACGAGCAGTACTTC
-	TRBV19	TRBJ1-1	-	CASSISGRNTEAFF	TGTGCCAGTAGTATATCGGGCAGGAACACTGAAGCTTTCTTT
TRBD2	TRBV5-1	TRBJ2-1	-	CASSLGGLAEYNEQFF	TGCGCCAGCAGCTTGGGGGGACTAGCGGAATACAATGAGCAGTTCTTC